This T cell receptor beta chain was sequenced in a study of control samples from healthy donors and cancer patients (dated by TCRdb to the early 2020s). Library creation used the immunoSEQ multiplex PCR assay. Sourced from immuneACCESS, this table was stored by TCRdb with only in-frame sequences that have V and J called. A share of the clones is absent; for the studies checked, an unresolved V gene accounts for under half, and the remainder has no known explanation. Present in this sample are over 50,000 clones, approximately 91% of which were seen just once. Roughly 3.8% of the sample is held by the ten biggest clonotypes. V sheds 3 bases and J sheds 4 bases, leaving 7 bases between their ends. From the cysteine through the phenylalanine, the CDR3 covers 13 amino acids. The DNA shown is the 39-base CDR3, in frame from base 1. According to the germline V gene, CDR1 reads ENHRY and CDR2 reads SYGVKD.

This clone qualifies as medium-sized (0.01 to 0.1%). Its specific antigen is unknown. Base qualities are not at hand, and no much larger clone is one base apart. Specimen: blood. The chain links TRBV10-3 with TRBJ1-5; a weak D assignment points to TRBD1 (5 bases agree). This clonotype was obtained from a man between 45 and 60 years old in good health. In nucleotide form, the sequence is TGTGCCATCAGTGACGGGGGGAATCAGCCCCAGCATTTT. Its coded protein is CAISDGGNQPQHF.